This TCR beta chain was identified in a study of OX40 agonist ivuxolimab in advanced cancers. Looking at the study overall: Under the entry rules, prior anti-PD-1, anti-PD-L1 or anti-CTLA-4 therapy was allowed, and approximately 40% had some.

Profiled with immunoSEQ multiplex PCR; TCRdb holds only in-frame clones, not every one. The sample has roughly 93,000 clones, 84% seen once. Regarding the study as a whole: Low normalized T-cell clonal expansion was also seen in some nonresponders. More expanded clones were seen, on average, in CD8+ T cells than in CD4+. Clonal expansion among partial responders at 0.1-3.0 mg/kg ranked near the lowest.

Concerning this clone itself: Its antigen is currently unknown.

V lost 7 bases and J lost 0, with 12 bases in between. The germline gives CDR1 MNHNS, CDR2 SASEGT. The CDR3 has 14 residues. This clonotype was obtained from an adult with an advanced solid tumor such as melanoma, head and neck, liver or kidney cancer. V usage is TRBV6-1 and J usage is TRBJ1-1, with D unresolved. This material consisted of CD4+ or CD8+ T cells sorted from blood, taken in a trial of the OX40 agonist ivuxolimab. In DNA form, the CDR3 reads TGTGCCAGCAAAGAGGGCAGTATGAACACTGAAGCTTTCTTT. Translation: CASKEGSMNTEAFF.